This T cell receptor beta chain was observed in a study of blood T cell repertoires in COVID-19. This clone was seen just once. Sequenced by immunoSEQ multiplex PCR; TCRdb stores in-frame clones only, minus some. The data show a few hundred thousand clones, less than 95% seen once. CDR1 and CDR2 (germline): MNHEY, SVGEGT. V was cut by 0 bases and J by 4 bases, with 7 bases left in between. This CDR3 is built from 13 residues. Sequencing was done on a sample of PBMCs or T cells enriched from blood (not recorded which). J is TRBJ2-7 and V is TRBV6-2 or TRBV6-3; D remains unclear. This receptor was obtained from a man aged 18 to 30 who had recovered from COVID-19. The DNA for the CDR3 is TGTGCCAGCAGTTACTCGGGCTCATACGAGCAGTACTTC. Its translation: CASSYSGSYEQYF.